Listed below are T cell receptor beta chains from one sample, sequenced in a study of CD8 T cells in ankylosing spondylitis. One entry per CDR3 protein, called by TCRdb with MiXCR from the 5' RACE reads. The sample contains over 600,000 distinct CDR3 sequences, roughly 19% of which appear only once. Specimen: blood, either unsorted or a sorted T cell fraction (not recorded which). These receptors were collected from a male donor with ankylosing spondylitis. CDR3s include the opening cysteine and the closing phenylalanine or tryptophan. The D gene is left open where the match is weak. Some rows mark clone size as missing; the rest say once, few, many or name a class of expanded clone.

V gene	D gene	clone size	J gene	CDR3 protein	CDR3 DNA
TRBV20-1	.	.	TRBJ2-6	CSARTAGVRSGANVLTF	TGCAGTGCTAGAACGGCAGGGGTACGCTCTGGGGCCAACGTCCTGACTTTC
TRBV12-3/TRBV12-4	.	.	TRBJ2-3	CASRKWGKNTDTQYF	TGTGCCAGCAGGAAATGGGGAAAGAACACAGATACGCAGTATTTT
TRBV28	.	.	TRBJ2-1	CASSFGGSVYNEQFF	TGTGCCAGCAGTTTTGGCGGGTCGGTGTACAATGAGCAGTTCTTC
TRBV28	.	few	TRBJ2-7	CASLEAGGPYEQYF	TGTGCCAGCCTTGAGGCAGGGGGGCCCTACGAGCAGTACTTC
TRBV4-1	.	.	TRBJ1-5	CASSQVDIYQGNQPQHF	TGCGCCAGCAGCCAAGTGGACATATACCAGGGGAATCAGCCCCAGCATTTT
TRBV7-9	TRBD2	once	TRBJ2-5	CASSPSASGGQQYF	TGTGCCAGCAGCCCCTCGGCTAGCGGGGGCCAGCAGTACTTC
TRBV12-3/TRBV12-4	.	many	TRBJ2-1	CASSFGGSYNEQFF	TGTGCCAGCAGTTTTGGCGGCTCCTACAATGAGCAGTTCTTC
TRBV12-3/TRBV12-4	TRBD1	few	TRBJ1-6	CASTPTGTYSPLHF	TGTGCCAGCACCCCGACAGGGACTTATTCACCCCTCCACTTT
TRBV11-1	TRBD1	.	TRBJ1-3	CASSFPRGQPSTGNTIYF	TGTGCCAGCAGCTTCCCCAGGGGGCAACCCTCCACTGGAAACACCATATATTTT
TRBV29-1	TRBD2	.	TRBJ2-1	CSVEGSGRKSHNEQFF	TGCAGCGTTGAAGGTAGCGGGAGAAAGTCACACAATGAGCAGTTCTTC
TRBV27	.	few	TRBJ1-5	CASSLGSGVRQPQHF	TGTGCCAGCAGTTTAGGCTCGGGGGTACGCCAGCCCCAGCATTTT
TRBV11-2	TRBD2	few	TRBJ2-5	CASTIAGGPRETQYF	TGTGCCAGCACCATAGCGGGGGGGCCGAGGGAGACCCAGTACTTC
TRBV29-1	.	.	TRBJ1-2	CSVLDANYGYTF	TGCAGCGTCCTGGACGCTAACTATGGCTACACCTTC
TRBV20-1	.	.	TRBJ1-3	CSARGNSWDDTIYF	TGCAGTGCTAGAGGGAACTCTTGGGATGACACCATATATTTT
TRBV28	.	.	TRBJ2-7	CASSRDRGQQGRHEQYF	TGTGCCAGCAGTAGAGATCGGGGTCAACAGGGCAGGCACGAGCAGTACTTC
TRBV4-3	.	few	TRBJ1-6	CASSQVLGRSGPSNSPLHF	TGCGCCAGCAGCCAAGTTTTGGGGCGATCGGGGCCGTCTAATTCACCCCTCCACTTT
TRBV20-1	TRBD2	.	TRBJ2-3	CSALAGGSTDTQYF	TGCAGTGCTCTAGCGGGGGGATCCACAGATACGCAGTATTTT
TRBV4-1	.	.	TRBJ2-7	CASSQEQFSLDEQYF	TGCGCCAGCAGCCAAGAGCAATTTTCCCTGGACGAGCAGTACTTC
TRBV4-1	TRBD2	.	TRBJ2-7	CASSQDSTWREADEQYF	TGCGCCAGCAGCCAAGACTCCACCTGGCGGGAGGCTGACGAGCAGTACTTC
TRBV4-3	.	.	TRBJ2-7	CASSLEVPYEQYF	TGCGCCAGCAGCCTGGAGGTCCCCTACGAGCAGTACTTC
TRBV6-2/TRBV6-3	.	few	TRBJ2-7	CASSYGGGTVSYEQYF	TGTGCCAGCAGTTACGGTGGCGGGACAGTCTCCTACGAGCAGTACTTC
TRBV4-1	TRBD2	.	TRBJ2-1	CASSPKAGGDAYNEQFF	TGCGCCAGCAGCCCAAAGGCCGGGGGGGACGCCTACAATGAGCAGTTCTTC
TRBV5-1	TRBD1	few	TRBJ1-1	CASSFIRDSDFMNTEAFF	TGCGCCAGCAGCTTTATTAGGGACAGCGACTTTATGAACACTGAAGCTTTCTTT
TRBV5-1	.	.	TRBJ2-1	CASSSRSPPNEQFF	TGCGCCAGCAGTTCCAGGTCTCCTCCGAATGAGCAGTTCTTC
TRBV7-9	.	.	TRBJ2-2	CASSPREQGLTGELFF	TGTGCCAGCAGCCCACGGGAACAGGGTTTAACCGGGGAGCTGTTTTTT
TRBV28	.	.	TRBJ1-1	CASSLLGTGNTEAFF	TGTGCCAGCAGTTTATTGGGGACGGGGAACACTGAAGCTTTCTTT
TRBV5-1	.	many	TRBJ1-2	CASSLDMGYGYTF	TGCGCCAGCAGCCTGGACATGGGTTATGGCTACACCTTC
TRBV20-1	TRBD1	.	TRBJ1-1	CSAKRTGTTEAFF	TGCAGTGCGAAAAGGACAGGGACCACTGAAGCTTTCTTT
TRBV6-1	.	once	TRBJ2-5	CASSPTAPQETQYF	TGTGCCAGCAGTCCCACGGCCCCTCAAGAGACCCAGTACTTC
TRBV12-3/TRBV12-4	TRBD1	.	TRBJ2-5	CASSPWDRQETQYF	TGTGCCAGCAGTCCCTGGGACAGACAAGAGACCCAGTACTTC
TRBV15	.	.	TRBJ2-3	CATRHSADTQYF	TGTGCCACCAGGCATAGTGCAGATACGCAGTATTTT
TRBV6-6	.	few	TRBJ2-2	CASSYSPGGELFF	TGTGCCAGCAGTTACTCCCCGGGAGGGGAGCTGTTTTTT
TRBV4-3	.	many	TRBJ1-1	CASSQGQETTEAFF	TGCGCCAGCAGCCAAGGACAGGAGACGACTGAAGCTTTCTTT
TRBV7-8	TRBD1	many	TRBJ2-2	CASSLQGADTGELFF	TGTGCCAGCAGCTTGCAGGGGGCGGACACCGGGGAGCTGTTTTTT
TRBV27	TRBD2	.	TRBJ2-7	CASSLLSTSISYEQYF	TGTGCCAGCAGTTTACTTTCGACTAGCATTAGCTACGAGCAGTACTTC
TRBV29-1	TRBD1	.	TRBJ2-1	CSVYDRGTYNEQFF	TGCAGCGTTTACGACAGGGGAACATACAATGAGCAGTTCTTC
TRBV12-3/TRBV12-4	.	.	TRBJ1-2	CASSDNNQGDGYTF	TGTGCCAGCAGCGATAACAACCAGGGCGATGGCTACACCTTC
TRBV7-2	TRBD2	.	TRBJ2-7	CASSFSGGDSYEQYF	TGTGCCAGCAGCTTCAGCGGGGGGGATTCCTACGAGCAGTACTTC
TRBV10-3	TRBD1	many	TRBJ1-4	CAISEDPRQGEGEKLFF	TGTGCCATCAGTGAGGATCCCCGACAGGGGGAAGGTGAAAAACTGTTTTTT
TRBV30	.	few	TRBJ1-2	CAWSGRRGYTF	TGTGCCTGGAGTGGCAGGCGGGGCTACACCTTC
TRBV6-2/TRBV6-3	TRBD1	.	TRBJ2-4	CASSLFPTGSGGDIQYF	TGTGCCAGCAGTTTGTTCCCGACAGGGAGTGGTGGGGACATTCAGTACTTC
TRBV5-8	.	many	TRBJ2-7	CASRLVAEYEQYF	TGTGCCAGCAGGCTGGTGGCGGAATACGAGCAGTACTTC
TRBV12-3/TRBV12-4	TRBD1	many	TRBJ2-2	CASSFLGVRGRNTGELFF	TGTGCCAGCAGTTTCCTCGGGGTCAGGGGGCGAAACACCGGGGAGCTGTTTTTT
TRBV6-2/TRBV6-3	.	.	TRBJ2-3	CASSTGLASTDTQYF	TGTGCCAGCAGCACCGGACTTGCTAGCACAGATACGCAGTATTTT
TRBV4-2	TRBD2	.	TRBJ2-1	CASSQASGSLSYNEQFF	TGTGCCAGCAGCCAAGCTAGCGGGAGTTTATCCTACAATGAGCAGTTCTTC
TRBV10-3	TRBD2	.	TRBJ2-1	CAIRTSGGADEQFF	TGTGCCATCAGGACTAGCGGGGGGGCCGATGAGCAGTTCTTC
TRBV20-1	.	few	TRBJ2-7	CTARGHSYEQYF	TGCACTGCCCGGGGACATTCCTACGAGCAGTACTTC